These 8 T cell receptor beta chains originate from one sample sequenced in a study of cytomegalovirus exposure and HLA in healthy donors. Vbeta (60) and Jbeta (13) primers were used in the PCR. TCRdb keeps only in-frame clones here, not all; method: immunoSEQ multiplex PCR. Among roughly 150,000 clones listed, roughly 84% were seen once. Material for sequencing was PBMCs. The source of these receptors is a man aged 30 to 45 in good health and CMV-seropositive.

The chain combines TRBV11-3 with TRBJ1-1; D is unresolved. This CDR3 spans 13 amino acids. Trimming shortened V by 5 bases and J by 10 bases, and 17 bases separated the two germline ends. In germline, CDR1 is SGHNT, CDR2 YENEEA. The CDR3 spells CASSPDAGWVAFF. The CDR3 nucleotides read TGTGCCAGCAGCCCCGATGCGGGTTGGGTAGCTTTCTTT.

The chain employs TRBV5-3 and TRBJ1-2; the match to TRBD1 covers 9 bases. TRBV5-3 is an ORF, and what it does is uncertain. The CDR3 contains 17 residues. J lost 1 base, V lost 3 bases, and 10 bases had no gene match. This CDR3 is CARSSPPGQGHNYGYTF. CDR3 DNA sequence: TGTGCCAGAAGCTCCCCCCCGGGACAGGGTCATAACTATGGCTACACCTTC.

V and J are TRBV11-3 and TRBJ1-1; possibly TRBD1 for D (5 bases). The CDR3 extends over 14 amino acids. The ends were cut back, 2 bases at V and 1 base at J, with 8 bases in the middle. Germline loops: CDR1 SGHNT, CDR2 YENEEA. DNA for the CDR3: TGTGCCAGCAGCTTATCGGGGGGGAACACTGAAGCTTTCTTT. Residues: CASSLSGGNTEAFF.

The V call is TRBV27, the J call TRBJ2-7; TRBD1 matches at 11 bases. This CDR3 spans 15 amino acids. Germline assignment: CDR1 MNHEY and CDR2 SMNVEV (reference sequence). The J segment lost 5 bases and the V segment lost 3 bases, leaving 6 bases of the junction unmatched. The CDR3: CASSFGTGGSHEQYF. CDR3 coding DNA: TGTGCCAGCAGTTTTGGGACAGGGGGTTCACACGAGCAGTACTTC.

The chain is built from TRBV29-1 and TRBJ2-3; 15 nucleotides align to TRBD2. In germline, CDR1 is SQVTM, CDR2 ANQGSEA. The V and J ends lost 4 bases and 2 bases, in that order; junction bases with no gene match: 4. This CDR3 comprises 16 residues. The CDR3 sequence: CSVGGLAGGTTDTQYF. The DNA for the CDR3 is TGCAGCGTTGGAGGACTAGCGGGGGGGACCACAGATACGCAGTATTTT.

This clone was detected only once. The CDR3 DNA reads TGTGCCAGCGGAACCGGCGCGGGGCAGCCCCAGCATTTT. Its protein product is CASGTGAGQPQHF. The chain combines TRBV25-1 with TRBJ1-5; no definite D call. Trimming stripped 8 bases from V and 7 bases from J, with 15 bases between. Germline V gene lookup returns CDR1 MGHDK and CDR2 SYGVNS. The CDR3 totals 13 residues.

The DNA for the CDR3 is TGTGCCAGCAGCTTAGCCATCCGGACTGGCAATGAGCAGTTCTTC. Its translation: CASSLAIRTGNEQFF. The rearrangement uses TRBV7-2 and TRBJ2-1; TRBD2 might be the D (5 bases). Trimming removed 0 bases from V and 6 bases from J, with 12 bases in between. Germline CDR1 and CDR2: SGHTA and FQGNSA. The CDR3 has 15 amino acids.

V is TRBV5-1 and J is TRBJ1-3, with 12 nucleotides matching TRBD1. J was trimmed by 3 bases and V by 4 bases; bases with no gene match: 8. CDR1 is SGHRS, CDR2 YFSETQ, per germline. The CDR3 runs to 17 residues. CDR3 in DNA: TGCGCCAGCAGCCTTGGGACAGGGGGCTTCGTTGGAAACACCATATATTTT. It translates to CASSLGTGGFVGNTIYF.